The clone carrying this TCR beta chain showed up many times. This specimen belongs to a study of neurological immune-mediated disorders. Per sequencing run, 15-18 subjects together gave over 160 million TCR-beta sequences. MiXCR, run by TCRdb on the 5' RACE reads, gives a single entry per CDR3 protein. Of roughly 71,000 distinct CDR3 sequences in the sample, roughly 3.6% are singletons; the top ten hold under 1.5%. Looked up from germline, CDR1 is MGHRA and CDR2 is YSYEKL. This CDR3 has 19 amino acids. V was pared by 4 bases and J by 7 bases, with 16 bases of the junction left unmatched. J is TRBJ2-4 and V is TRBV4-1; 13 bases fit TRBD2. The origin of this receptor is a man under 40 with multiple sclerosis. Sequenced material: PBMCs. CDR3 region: CASSPSTTSGGRRRNIQYF. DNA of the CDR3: TGCGCCAGCAGCCCCTCGACGACTAGCGGGGGGCGAAGGAGGAACATTCAGTACTTC.